This passage covers 17 T cell receptor beta chains from one sample sequenced in a study of blood T cell repertoires in COVID-19. The assay was immunoSEQ multiplex PCR, and TCRdb's table has in-frame clones only and misses some. In the table there are hundreds of thousands of clones, around nine tenths of which are singletons. The sample taken for sequencing was peripheral blood. The source of these receptors is a woman between 65 and 79 years old with COVID-19, enrolled during active disease.

Comment on this clone: Different DNA sequences within this sample yield the same CDR3. The chain joins TRBV5-1 to TRBJ1-1, with D unclear. CDR3 size: 13 residues. V was shortened by 0 bases and J by 1 base, with 4 bases between the two germline ends. CDR1 is SGHRS and CDR2 is YFSETQ in the germline V gene. CDR3: CASSLDSNTEAFF. CDR3 in DNA: TGCGCCAGCAGCTTGGACTCGAACACTGAAGCTTTCTTT.

The chain has TRBV6-5 and TRBJ1-6; TRBD1 agrees at 8 bases. Germline CDR1 reads MNHEY; CDR2 reads SVGAGI. CDR3 length: 15 residues. J was trimmed by 7 bases and V by 5 bases; bases with no gene match: 7. In DNA form, the CDR3 reads TGTGCCAGCAGTCGACACGGACAGGGAAATTCACCCCTCCACTTT. Translation: CASSRHGQGNSPLHF.

The genes are TRBV19 and TRBJ1-5, with D hard to call. V was pared by 3 bases and J by 0 bases, with 12 bases between. Looked up from germline, CDR1 is LNHDA and CDR2 is SQIVND (reference sequence). The CDR3 contains 16 residues. The CDR3 here is CASSILRVSSNQPQHF. In DNA form, the CDR3 reads TGTGCCAGTAGTATTTTGAGGGTTAGTAGCAATCAGCCCCAGCATTTT. Supplemented by reference TRBV19 and TRBJ1-5, the full variable domain reads DGGITQSPKYLFRKEGQNVTLSCEQNLNHDAMYWYRQDPGQGLRLIYYSQIVNDFQKGDIAEGYSVSREKKESFPLTVTSAQKNPTAFYLCASSILRVSSNQPQHFGDGTRLSIL.

The rearrangement joins TRBV7-9 to TRBJ1-2; D is uncertain. The CDR3 loop spans 16 amino acids. Germline V gives CDR1 SEHNR, CDR2 FQNEAQ (reference sequence). Trimming took off 5 bases at V and 6 bases at J, with 22 bases between the two ends. The CDR3 nucleotides are TGTGCCAGCAGCGCGTCTACCGGGAGGCAGAGGCATGGCTACACCTTC. The encoded protein is CASSASTGRQRHGYTF.

The chain carries TRBV7-2 and TRBJ2-3; 8 nucleotides agree with TRBD2. The V segment lost 1 base and the J segment 2 bases; nucleotides outside the gene matches: 2. The CDR3 is made up of 15 amino acids. Germline lookup yields CDR1 SGHTA and CDR2 FQGNSA. The CDR3 DNA reads TGTGCCAGCAGCTTAGTCGGGGGGGCCACAGATACGCAGTATTTT. Translating gives CASSLVGGATDTQYF.

Only one count was recorded for this clone. The chain joins TRBV4-3 to TRBJ1-2, with D perhaps matching TRBD1 (5 bases). CDR1 LGHNA and CDR2 YSLEER come from the germline V gene. The CDR3 is 15 amino acids. V lost 0 bases, J lost 1 base, and 9 bases lay in between. In DNA, the CDR3 is TGCGCCAGCAGCCAAGATGCGGGGGGTAACTATGGCTACACCTTC. Its translation is CASSQDAGGNYGYTF.

The chain recombines TRBV5-3 with TRBJ1-6; 7 bases line up with TRBD1. TRBV5-3 has ORF status, its function being uncertain. The length of the CDR3 is 16 residues. Trimming at V came to 0 bases and at J to 0 bases, leaving 0 bases not matched to a gene. This chain's CDR3 is CARSLDRGSYNSPLHF. Here the CDR3 DNA reads TGTGCCAGAAGCTTGGACAGGGGCTCCTATAATTCACCCCTCCACTTT.

The CDR3: CASTTTGLNTEAFF. Here the CDR3 DNA reads TGCGCCAGCACGACGACAGGTCTGAACACTGAAGCTTTCTTT. This rearrangement joins TRBV5-1 to TRBJ1-1, with D perhaps TRBD1 (6 bases). V lost 6 bases and J 0 bases, leaving 12 bases between the germline ends. This CDR3 is built from 14 residues. Germline assignment: CDR1 SGHRS and CDR2 YFSETQ.

The V gene is TRBV18, the J gene TRBJ2-7; 7 nucleotides align to TRBD1. Germline-derived CDR1 and CDR2 are KGHSH and LQKENI. The CDR3 contains 16 residues. Losses at the gene ends were 6 bases for V and 4 bases for J; bases not matched to a gene: 15. The CDR3 protein is CASSGQYPATKYEQYF. DNA of the CDR3: TGTGCCAGCTCGGGACAGTACCCTGCGACCAAGTACGAGCAGTACTTC.

In its sample, this clone was seen once. The J gene is TRBJ1-2, the V gene TRBV27; D ambiguous. The CDR3 extends over 16 amino acids. Germline lookup yields CDR1 MNHEY and CDR2 SMNVEV (reference sequence). Deletions cut 6 bases from V and 0 bases from J, with 17 bases between. DNA of the CDR3: TGTGCCAGCAGCCCCTCCGGCGGCACGACTAACTATGGCTACACCTTC. Amino acid sequence: CASSPSGGTTNYGYTF.

This clone was seen repeatedly, ten times or more. Other DNA sequences in the same sample also yield this CDR3. V is TRBV3-1 (or the pseudogene TRBV3-2) and J is TRBJ1-2; D uncertain. Germline lookup yields CDR1 LGHDT and CDR2 YNNKEL (reference sequence). CDR3 length: 12 amino acids. V was clipped by 5 bases and J by 8 bases, with 12 bases between them. The CDR3 region has the DNA TGTGCCAGCAGCTCAGGACTAGGGGGCTACACCTTC. It translates to CASSSGLGGYTF.

The V and J genes are TRBV14 and TRBJ1-3; TRBD1 matches 8 bases. The CDR3 is 18 residues long. Germline lookup yields CDR1 SGHDN and CDR2 FVKESK. Losses at the gene ends were 0 bases for V and 2 bases for J; bases not matched to a gene: 9. The CDR3 loop is CASSQDQRQGKTGNTIYF. The DNA for the CDR3 is TGTGCCAGCAGCCAAGACCAGAGACAGGGGAAGACTGGAAACACCATATATTTT.

This clone was picked up one time. V and J are TRBV5-1 and TRBJ2-7, with 9 positions matching TRBD1. CDR1 is SGHRS, CDR2 YFSETQ, per germline. Trimming removed 4 bases from V and 3 bases from J; junction bases left unmatched: 8. The CDR3 has 15 amino acids. In DNA form, the CDR3 reads TGCGCCAGCAGCGCTAGGTCGGGACAGGGCTACGAGCAGTACTTC. Its protein is CASSARSGQGYEQYF. Using reference TRBV5-1 and TRBJ2-7 for the parts outside the CDR3, the full variable domain is KAGVTQTPRYLIKTRGQQVTLSCSPISGHRSVSWYQQTPGQGLQFLFEYFSETQRNKGNFPGRFSGRQFSNSRSEMNVSTLELGDSALYLCASSARSGQGYEQYFGPGTRLTVT.

The V and J genes are TRBV14 and TRBJ1-6, with TRBD1 matching over 7 bases. The V segment lost 1 base and the J segment 9 bases; nucleotides outside the gene matches: 9. From germline, CDR1 is SGHDN and CDR2 FVKESK. The CDR3 has 16 amino acids. CDR3 sequence: CASSQALTGLGSPLHF. The CDR3 region has the DNA TGTGCCAGCAGCCAAGCTCTGACAGGGCTGGGTTCACCCCTCCACTTT.

The chain joins TRBV30 to TRBJ2-7, with 10 bases lining up with TRBD2. Trimming cost V 1 base and J 3 bases; bases outside gene matches: 6. Germline CDR1 GTSNPN, CDR2 SVGIG (reference sequence). There are 15 residues in the CDR3. The CDR3, as DNA: TGTGCCTGGAGTGAACTAGCGGGGACAATCTACGAGCAGTACTTC. Translated, it gives CAWSELAGTIYEQYF.

The rearrangement uses TRBV4-2 and TRBJ1-6; a weak D match, TRBD1 (5 bases). Per the germline V gene, CDR1 is LGHNA and CDR2 is YNFKEQ. The CDR3 covers 16 residues. V lost 0 bases, J lost 9 bases, and 15 bases lay in between. Here the CDR3 DNA reads TGTGCCAGCAGCCAAGATCTTCCAGGGCAAGCTTCACCCCTCCACTTT. Its translation is CASSQDLPGQASPLHF.

This chain joins TRBV30 and TRBJ1-1, with 9 bases that match TRBD1. CDR1 is GTSNPN and CDR2 is SVGIG in the germline V gene (reference sequence). The CDR3 has 18 residues. Trimming took 4 bases from V and 0 from J; bases not matched to a gene: 15. CDR3 in DNA: TGTGCCTGGATGGGAGGGACAGGGCCTTTCGTAATGAACACTGAAGCTTTCTTT. Protein: CAWMGGTGPFVMNTEAFF.